What follows describes a single T cell receptor (beta chain). A TCRbeta library incorporating unique molecular identifiers was prepared. TCRdb recomputed calls from the PCR reads with MiXCR, one row per CDR3 protein. The data show 300,000 to 400,000 distinct CDR3 sequences, 10% to 15% seen once. The data derive from a study of T-cell reconstitution after alpha-beta-depleted transplantation in children. The CDR3 is 12 residues long. J was trimmed by 5 bases and V by 3 bases; bases with no gene match: 3. The germline V gene encodes CDR1 GTSNPN and CDR2 SVGIG (reference sequence). V is TRBV30 and J is TRBJ2-7, with TRBD1 identical over 8 bases. This clonotype was obtained from a human donor who donated a stem cell graft to a child with Fanconi anemia. The sequences come from PBMCs, collected from the stem cell graft. CDR3 amino acids: CAWSGQGHEQYF. The CDR3 nucleotides read TGTGCCTGGAGCGGACAGGGCCACGAGCAGTACTTC.